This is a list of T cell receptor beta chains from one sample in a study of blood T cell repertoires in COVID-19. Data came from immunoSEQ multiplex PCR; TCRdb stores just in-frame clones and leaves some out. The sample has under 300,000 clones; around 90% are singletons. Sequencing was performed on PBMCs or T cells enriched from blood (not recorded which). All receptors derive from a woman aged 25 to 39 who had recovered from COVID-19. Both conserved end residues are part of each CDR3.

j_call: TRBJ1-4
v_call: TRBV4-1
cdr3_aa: CASGGSRANEKLFF

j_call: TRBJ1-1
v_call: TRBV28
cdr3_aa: CASRRTGQGDNEAFF

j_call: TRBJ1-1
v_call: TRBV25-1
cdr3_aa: CASRDSVNTEAFF

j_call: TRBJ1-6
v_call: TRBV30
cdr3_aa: CAWRLGRSSYNSPLHF

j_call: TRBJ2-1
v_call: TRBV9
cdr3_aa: CASSVLTSGVDEQFF

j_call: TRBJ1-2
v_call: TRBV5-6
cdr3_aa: CASSLGRQGSGYTF

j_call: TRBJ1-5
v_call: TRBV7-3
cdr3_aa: CASSLIRWGGAGNQPQHF

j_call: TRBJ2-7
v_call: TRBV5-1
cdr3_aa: CASSLGMALAGDEQYF

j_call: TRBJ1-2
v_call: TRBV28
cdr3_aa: CASSLGGHGTYGYTF

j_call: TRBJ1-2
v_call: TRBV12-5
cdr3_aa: CASGPGGGYGYTF

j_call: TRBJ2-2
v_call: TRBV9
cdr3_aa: CASSVWGTGVGELFF

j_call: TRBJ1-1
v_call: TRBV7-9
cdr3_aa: CASSTSVAEAFF

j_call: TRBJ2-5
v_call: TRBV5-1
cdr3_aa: CASSLPSGPQETQYF

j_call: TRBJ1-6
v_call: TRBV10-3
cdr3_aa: CAISESFETGSSYNSPLHF

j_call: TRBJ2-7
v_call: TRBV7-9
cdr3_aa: CASSRDNYEQYF

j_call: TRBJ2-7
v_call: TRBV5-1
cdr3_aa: CASSSGQGGDSYEQYF

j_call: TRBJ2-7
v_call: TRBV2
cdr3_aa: CASSERDRLAGGLGEQYF

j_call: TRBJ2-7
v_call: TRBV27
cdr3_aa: CASRTPGTGSYEQYF

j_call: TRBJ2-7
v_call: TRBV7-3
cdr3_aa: CASSLRTGLEQYF

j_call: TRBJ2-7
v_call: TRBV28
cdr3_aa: CASSLSPSGSYEQYF

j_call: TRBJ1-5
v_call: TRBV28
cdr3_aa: CASTETGNSLQPQHF

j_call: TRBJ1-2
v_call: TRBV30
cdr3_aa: CAWSVLGRGGYTF

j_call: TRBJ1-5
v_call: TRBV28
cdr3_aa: CASSIGQVAQPQHF

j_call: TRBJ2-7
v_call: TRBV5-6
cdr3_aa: CASSLGGTASSYEQYF

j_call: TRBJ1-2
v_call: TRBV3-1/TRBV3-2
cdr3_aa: CASTATVNYGYTF

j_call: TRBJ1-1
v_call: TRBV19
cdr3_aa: CASSWAGDLNTEAFF

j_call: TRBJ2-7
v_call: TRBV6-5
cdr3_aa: CASSYSGVFGNEQYF

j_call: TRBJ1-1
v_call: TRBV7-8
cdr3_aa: CASSLLGHRNTEAFF

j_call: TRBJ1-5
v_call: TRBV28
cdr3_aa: CASSSQTDQRPQHF

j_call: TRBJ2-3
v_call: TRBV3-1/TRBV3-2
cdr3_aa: CASSQVRGLSTDTQYF

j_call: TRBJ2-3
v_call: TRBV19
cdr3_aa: CASSIDRGGADTQYF

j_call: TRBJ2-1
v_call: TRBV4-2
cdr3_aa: CASSQDSPGANEQFF

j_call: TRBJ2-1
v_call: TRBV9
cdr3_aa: CASSPQFSGGRFF

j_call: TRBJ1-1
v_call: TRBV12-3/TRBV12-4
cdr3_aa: CASSLIGTSNAFF

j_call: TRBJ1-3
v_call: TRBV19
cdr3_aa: CASSATAGNTIYF

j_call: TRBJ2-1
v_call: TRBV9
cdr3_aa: CASSVSGGNNNEQFF

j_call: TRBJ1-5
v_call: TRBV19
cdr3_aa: CASSPVELMTQHF

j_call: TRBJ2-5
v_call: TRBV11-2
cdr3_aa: CASSLGTGGETQYF

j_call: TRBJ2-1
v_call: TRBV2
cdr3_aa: CASANRGGVNEQFF

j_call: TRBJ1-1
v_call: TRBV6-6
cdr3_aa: CASRGGPPQNTEAFF

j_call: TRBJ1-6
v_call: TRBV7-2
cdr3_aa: CASSFGRGNSPLHF

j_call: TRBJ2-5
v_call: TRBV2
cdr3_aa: CAIEPGGGETQYF

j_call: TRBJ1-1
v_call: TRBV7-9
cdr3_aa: CASNHQRGAEAFF

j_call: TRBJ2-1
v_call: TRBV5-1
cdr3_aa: CASNPFRGSDNEQFF

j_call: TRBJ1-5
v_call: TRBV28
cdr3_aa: CASINLSNQPQHF

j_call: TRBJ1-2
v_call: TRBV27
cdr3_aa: CASSLLGQGASNYGYTF

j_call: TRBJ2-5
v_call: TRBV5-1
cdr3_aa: CASSLRGRGETQYF

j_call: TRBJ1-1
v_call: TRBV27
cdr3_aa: CASTGQGVTEAFF

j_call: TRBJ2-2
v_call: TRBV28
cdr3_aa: CASSPQRGLNTGELFF

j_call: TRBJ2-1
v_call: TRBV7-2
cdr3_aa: CASSRDTRTQRFF

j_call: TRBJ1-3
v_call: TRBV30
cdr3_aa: CAWNHRDLSGNTIYF